A selection of T cell receptor beta chains follows, all from one sample in a study of T cells in Graves' hyperthyroidism and ophthalmopathy. TCRdb reprocessed the multiplex PCR reads with MiXCR, giving one entry per CDR3 protein. The sample records fewer than 650,000 distinct CDR3 sequences, over 12% being singletons. What was sequenced was blood. These TCRs come from a woman between 18 and 29 years old with Graves' ophthalmopathy. Each CDR3 is given with its conserved first and last residue. D genes are given only for firm matches. A clone size is listed for some rows: how often the clone was seen (once, few, many), or a class if it is expanded.

clone_size | j_call | d_call | v_call | cdr3_nt | cdr3_aa
many | TRBJ1-1 | TRBD1 | TRBV28 | TGTGCCAGCAGTTTTGGGGACAGGGGGCTCGTTTTGACTGAAGCTTTCTTT | CASSFGDRGLVLTEAFF
many | TRBJ2-3 | TRBD2 | TRBV18 | TGTGCCAGCTCACCGCGGACTAGCGGCAGTGCAGATACGCAGTATTTT | CASSPRTSGSADTQYF
many | TRBJ2-7 | . | TRBV10-3 | TGTGCCATCAGTCGGCCAGGGGAAGAGCAGTACTTC | CAISRPGEEQYF
many | TRBJ2-2 | . | TRBV10-3 | TGTGCCATCAGTGAGTCGAGCAGGAACACGAACACCGGGGAGCTGTTTTTT | CAISESSRNTNTGELFF
few | TRBJ2-1 | TRBD2 | TRBV18 | TGTGCCAGCTCACCACAGGCGGGGGATGGCGGGAGAGGAAATGAGCAGTTCTTC | CASSPQAGDGGRGNEQFF
many | TRBJ1-5 | TRBD1 | TRBV12-3/TRBV12-4 | TGTGCCAGCAGTTTAGAGGCAGGGGGAGACCAGCCCCAGCATTTT | CASSLEAGGDQPQHF
. | TRBJ1-1 | . | TRBV19 | TGTGCCAGTAGTATTGTGGGCAGGGCGAACACTGAAGCTTTCTTT | CASSIVGRANTEAFF
many | TRBJ2-3 | TRBD2 | TRBV3-1 | TGTGCCAGCAGCCAAGATAAGGGACTAGCCACAGATACGCAGTATTTT | CASSQDKGLATDTQYF
once | TRBJ2-1 | TRBD2 | TRBV19 | TGTGCCAGTACTCGACTAGCGGGAGGGGTAAAGAGCTCCTACAATGAGCAGTTCTTC | CASTRLAGGVKSSYNEQFF
many | TRBJ2-3 | . | TRBV5-8 | TGTGCCAGCAGCTTGGCCCTGGAGAGACTCGCCGCTAGCACAGATACGCAGTATTTT | CASSLALERLAASTDTQYF
few | TRBJ1-4 | . | TRBV7-8 | TGTGCCAGCAGCTCCCTGATCGGGGGGGGGGATGAAAAACTGTTTTTT | CASSSLIGGGDEKLFF
few | TRBJ2-4 | . | TRBV19 | TGTGCCAGTAGTATGGGCGTCAGAGACATTCAGTACTTC | CASSMGVRDIQYF
few | TRBJ2-1 | . | TRBV9 | TGTGCCAGCAGCGTCGCACAGGAAGTCCTCAATGAGCAGTTCTTC | CASSVAQEVLNEQFF
many | TRBJ2-7 | . | TRBV7-9 | TGTGCCAGCAGGGACTTGGGGGCAGAGGTTAGCTACGAGCAGTACTTC | CASRDLGAEVSYEQYF
many | TRBJ1-3 | . | TRBV6-2/TRBV6-3 | TGTGCCAGCAGTTACTACGGAGACACCATATATTTT | CASSYYGDTIYF
many | TRBJ2-7 | TRBD2 | TRBV9 | TGTGCCAGCAGCGTTAGCGGGAGAGTCCACGAGCAGTACTTC | CASSVSGRVHEQYF
many | TRBJ2-7 | TRBD1 | TRBV2 | TGTGCCAGCTATGATCGGACAGGGGGCAGCTACGAGCAGTACTTC | CASYDRTGGSYEQYF
many | TRBJ2-1 | TRBD1 | TRBV11-2 | TGTGCCAGCAGCCAATACAGGGGTTCCGTCAGGGAGCAGTTCTTC | CASSQYRGSVREQFF
few | TRBJ1-2 | TRBD1 | TRBV28 | TGTGCCAGCAGTTCGACAGGGGGCGAAGGCTACACCTTC | CASSSTGGEGYTF
many | TRBJ2-1 | . | TRBV27 | TGTGCCAGCAGTATTCAGGGTAGTGAGCAGTTCTTC | CASSIQGSEQFF
. | TRBJ2-1 | TRBD1 | TRBV15 | TGTGCCACCAGCTCCGACAGGGGATCGGGGGAGCAGTTCTTC | CATSSDRGSGEQFF
many | TRBJ2-7 | TRBD2 | TRBV6-1 | TGTGCCAGCAGTGGGACTAGCGGTCGATACGAGCAGTACTTC | CASSGTSGRYEQYF
few | TRBJ2-3 | TRBD2 | TRBV30 | TGTGCCTGGAGCGGGACTAGCGGGAGACAAGATACGCAGTATTTT | CAWSGTSGRQDTQYF
few | TRBJ2-2 | TRBD2 | TRBV20-1 | TGCAGTGCGGAGACTAGCGGGAGAGGGGCCGGGGAGCTGTTTTTT | CSAETSGRGAGELFF
. | TRBJ2-7 | TRBD2 | TRBV20-1 | TGCAGTGTTCAGGTGCCTACCGGGGGGGCCTACGAGCAGTACTTC | CSVQVPTGGAYEQYF
. | TRBJ2-1 | TRBD2 | TRBV7-9 | TGTGCCAGCATCGGACTAGCGGGAGGGAATGAGCAGTTCTTC | CASIGLAGGNEQFF
many | TRBJ1-2 | TRBD1 | TRBV7-2 | TGTGCCAGCAGCCCTCCGGGACAGGGGTATGGCTACACCTTC | CASSPPGQGYGYTF
many | TRBJ1-1 | TRBD1 | TRBV6-1 | TGTGCCAGCAGTCCTGGGGGGACAGGTGATATGAACACTGAAGCTTTCTTT | CASSPGGTGDMNTEAFF
. | TRBJ2-1 | . | TRBV12-3/TRBV12-4 | TGTGCCCTAGGGGGGGCTAGCGGTGGGTACAATGAGCAGTTCTTC | CALGGASGGYNEQFF
. | TRBJ2-1 | TRBD1 | TRBV15 | TGTGCCACCAGCAGAGTGACAGGGTACAATGAGCAGTTCTTC | CATSRVTGYNEQFF